Listed below are T cell receptor beta chains from one sample, sequenced in a study of cytomegalovirus exposure and HLA in healthy donors. The data were produced by immunoSEQ multiplex PCR, yet TCRdb's version contains in-frame clones alone and is incomplete. The sample consists of 180,000 or so clones, 82% of them appearing once. Input material: PBMCs. The receptors shown here come from a man between 40 and 49 years old in good health and CMV-seronegative. The conserved cysteine and the conserved F or W are not part of the CDR3 here. Each record gives: J gene, V gene, CDR3 protein.

J gene: TRBJ1-1; V gene: TRBV7-9; CDR3 protein: ASSRRDRGRLAF
J gene: TRBJ1-4; V gene: TRBV27; CDR3 protein: ASSSGRGGAYEKLF
J gene: TRBJ2-7; V gene: TRBV4-2; CDR3 protein: ASSQVQREANYEQY
J gene: TRBJ1-4; V gene: TRBV9; CDR3 protein: ASSPHRDNEKLF
J gene: TRBJ1-2; V gene: TRBV7-8; CDR3 protein: ASSLSGGLLNYGYT
J gene: TRBJ2-7; V gene: TRBV5-1; CDR3 protein: ASSPQGASSYEQY
J gene: TRBJ2-7; V gene: TRBV11-3; CDR3 protein: ASSLGVDSSYEQY
J gene: TRBJ1-1; V gene: TRBV18; CDR3 protein: ASSDSPSGTEAF
J gene: TRBJ1-2; V gene: TRBV28; CDR3 protein: ASSAGTGVNT
J gene: TRBJ2-1; V gene: TRBV29-1; CDR3 protein: SVLGLAGASEQF
J gene: TRBJ2-7; V gene: TRBV28; CDR3 protein: ASRSGQGYEQY
J gene: TRBJ2-1; V gene: TRBV5-6; CDR3 protein: ASSSTSVQQGGEQF
J gene: TRBJ1-6; V gene: TRBV5-6; CDR3 protein: ASSLEQGRINSPLH
J gene: TRBJ1-1; V gene: TRBV28; CDR3 protein: ASSLGQGLLNTEAF
J gene: TRBJ2-1; V gene: TRBV5-6; CDR3 protein: AGSLELADEQF
J gene: TRBJ2-5; V gene: TRBV4-2; CDR3 protein: ASSQDHGLAGGLLQETQY
J gene: TRBJ2-7; V gene: TRBV7-2; CDR3 protein: ASSPRQFSEQY
J gene: TRBJ2-2; V gene: TRBV7-9; CDR3 protein: ASSYNRGGYPGELF
J gene: TRBJ1-5; V gene: TRBV18; CDR3 protein: ASSQGRGEPQH
J gene: TRBJ1-2; V gene: TRBV18; CDR3 protein: ASSNRDPGSNYGYT
J gene: TRBJ2-5; V gene: TRBV5-4; CDR3 protein: ASSSGLEQETQY
J gene: TRBJ1-2; V gene: TRBV9; CDR3 protein: ASSVDPDRGTSYT
J gene: TRBJ2-1; V gene: TRBV6-5; CDR3 protein: ASSYSRGNEQF
J gene: TRBJ1-2; V gene: TRBV4-1; CDR3 protein: ASSPTAGLLNGYT
J gene: TRBJ2-7; V gene: TRBV6-5; CDR3 protein: ASSKPGQVGYEQY
J gene: TRBJ2-6; V gene: TRBV9; CDR3 protein: ASSVVGGGGANVLT
J gene: TRBJ2-7; V gene: TRBV7-2; CDR3 protein: ASRLSYEQY
J gene: TRBJ2-7; V gene: TRBV28; CDR3 protein: ASNLGYEQY
J gene: TRBJ1-5; V gene: TRBV6-6; CDR3 protein: ASSYISGENQPQH
J gene: TRBJ2-5; V gene: TRBV28; CDR3 protein: ASSLPNRGTVGRETQY
J gene: TRBJ1-1; V gene: TRBV7-2; CDR3 protein: ASSFQGMITEAF
J gene: TRBJ1-5; V gene: TRBV6-6; CDR3 protein: ASNNGGYSNQPQH
J gene: TRBJ2-7; V gene: TRBV18; CDR3 protein: ASSPPRGTGARVREQY